These 5 T cell receptor beta chains share one sample of origin, sequenced in a study of early T cells in non-severe SARS-CoV-2 infection. Using its own MiXCR run on the 5' RACE reads, TCRdb lists one record per CDR3 protein. The sample carries 70,000 to 95,000 distinct CDR3 sequences, over 8.5% recorded once. Sequencing used whole blood. The receptors originated from an adult who was a healthcare worker with PCR-confirmed SARS-CoV-2 infection or an uninfected control (not recorded which).

This clonotype was recorded many times. The CDR3 protein is CASSVTAHDNYGYTF. The CDR3, as DNA: TGTGCCAGCAGCGTGACAGCCCACGATAACTATGGCTACACCTTC. The V call is TRBV9, the J call TRBJ1-2, with D possibly being TRBD1 (5 bases). The CDR3 totals 15 residues. V was clipped by 2 bases and J by 1 base, with 12 bases between them. Germline V gene data show CDR1 as SGDLS and CDR2 as YYNGEE.

This clonotype was counted at least ten times. The rearrangement links TRBV10-3 to TRBJ1-2; a weak D match, TRBD1 (5 bases). Trimming removed 7 bases from V and 8 bases from J, with 17 bases in between. Germline V gives CDR1 ENHRY, CDR2 SYGVKD. The CDR3 is 13 amino acids. For the CDR3, the DNA is TGTGCCATCACCCGGGGGTCCCCTGAGGGCTACACCTTC. Its translation is CAITRGSPEGYTF.

Ten or more counts support this clonotype. The V call is TRBV29-1, the J call TRBJ2-1; D ambiguous. There are 10 residues in the CDR3. Deletions cut 7 bases from V and 9 bases from J, with 10 bases between. CDR1 is SQVTM, CDR2 ANQGSEA, per germline. This CDR3 reads CSAVAGEQFF. CDR3 in DNA: TGCAGCGCTGTAGCCGGTGAGCAGTTCTTC.

The chain uses TRBV3-1 and TRBJ2-1; 7 positions agree with TRBD2. The CDR3 spans 16 residues. Germline V lookup: CDR1 LGHDT, CDR2 YNNKEL (reference sequence). V lost 3 bases, J lost 1 base, and 6 bases stayed unmatched. CDR3: CASSHSSGQSYNEQFF. In DNA form, the CDR3 reads TGTGCCAGCAGCCATAGTAGCGGGCAATCCTACAATGAGCAGTTCTTC.

This clonotype was seen many times. The chain couples TRBV18 to TRBJ1-4, with D hard to call. There are 12 residues in the CDR3. In germline, CDR1 is KGHSH, CDR2 LQKENI. Trimming stripped 1 base from V and 8 bases from J, with 5 bases between. Here the CDR3 DNA reads TGTGCCAGCTCACCACTTGGGGAAAAACTGTTTTTT. Translation gives CASSPLGEKLFF.